The 5 T cell receptor beta chains in this list originate from one sample, sequenced in a study of T cell repertoires in cytomegalovirus infection. These TCRs are of unknown antigen specificity. One entry per CDR3 protein, called by TCRdb with MiXCR from the reads. The sample has approximately 220,000 distinct CDR3 sequences; around 35% are singletons. The sequencing here drew on CD8+ T cells from cultured PBMCs, taken from culture after CMV antigen stimulation. The receptors derive from a human donor in good health (CMV status not recorded). Some clones in this sample may be carry-over from other donors' samples.

This chain joins TRBV4-1 and TRBJ2-5; 8 positions agree with TRBD2. The germline V gene has CDR1 MGHRA and CDR2 YSYEKL. The CDR3 extends over 17 amino acids. V shed 0 bases and J 2 bases; nucleotides not matched to a gene: 8. CDR3 DNA: TGCGCCAGCAGCCAAGATAACCTAGCGGGTACACAAGAGACCCAGTACTTC. This sequence encodes CASSQDNLAGTQETQYF.

This clonotype was recorded at least ten times. This rearrangement joins TRBV7-8 to TRBJ2-5; D perhaps matches TRBD2 (5 bases). The CDR3 extends over 13 amino acids. V lost 3 bases to trimming and J lost 5 bases, with 10 bases between them. Germline CDR1 reads SGHVS; CDR2 reads FQNEAQ. In DNA, the CDR3 is TGTGCCAGCAGCTTGAGCGGCGGGGAGACCCAGTACTTC. Translation gives CASSLSGGETQYF.

This clonotype was observed once. The chain joins TRBV4-1 to TRBJ2-3; tentative D call: TRBD2 (5 bases). Germline V gene lookup returns CDR1 MGHRA and CDR2 YSYEKL. This CDR3 is built from 14 residues. V dropped 5 bases and J dropped 5 bases, with 14 bases sitting between them. CDR3 protein: CASSNVPGEDTQYF. The CDR3 DNA is TGCGCCAGCAGCAACGTACCCGGGGAAGATACGCAGTATTTT.

This clonotype came up a few times. The chain joins TRBV7-9 to TRBJ2-5; TRBD2 matches at 7 bases. CDR1 SEHNR and CDR2 FQNEAQ come from the germline V gene (reference sequence). Trimming at V came to 8 bases and at J to 5 bases, leaving 20 bases not matched to a gene. The length of the CDR3 is 17 residues. As DNA, the CDR3 is TGTGCCAGCTCAGACTCGAGCGGGGTACCAGAGGGGGAGACCCAGTACTTC. Protein: CASSDSSGVPEGETQYF.

The chain carries TRBV7-9 and TRBJ2-7; 14 bases are a match to TRBD2. J lost 5 bases, V lost 7 bases, and 10 bases had no gene match. Germline V lookup: CDR1 SEHNR, CDR2 FQNEAQ (reference sequence). CDR3 size: 16 residues. CDR3 in amino acids: CASTPSGTSGSHEQYF. The CDR3, as DNA: TGTGCCAGCACCCCATCAGGGACTAGCGGGAGCCACGAGCAGTACTTC.